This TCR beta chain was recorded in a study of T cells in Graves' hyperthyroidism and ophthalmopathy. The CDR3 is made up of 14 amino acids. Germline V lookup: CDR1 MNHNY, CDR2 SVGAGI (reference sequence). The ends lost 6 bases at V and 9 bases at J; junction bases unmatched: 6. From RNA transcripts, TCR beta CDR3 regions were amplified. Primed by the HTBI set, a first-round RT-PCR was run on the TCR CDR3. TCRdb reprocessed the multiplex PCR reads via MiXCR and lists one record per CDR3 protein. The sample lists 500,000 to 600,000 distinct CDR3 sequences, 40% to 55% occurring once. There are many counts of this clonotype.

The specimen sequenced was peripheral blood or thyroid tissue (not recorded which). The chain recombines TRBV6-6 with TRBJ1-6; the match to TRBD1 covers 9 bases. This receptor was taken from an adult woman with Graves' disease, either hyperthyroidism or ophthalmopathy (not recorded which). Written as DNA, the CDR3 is TGTGCCAGCAGCCGAGGACAGGGGTCTTCACCCCTCCACTTT. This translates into CASSRGQGSSPLHF.